Detailed here is one T cell receptor beta chain. Its specificity is unknown. The sample originates from a study of T cells expressing NK-cell markers. TCRdb reprocessed the 5' RACE reads, with one entry per CDR3 protein and no DNA. Reported are about 460,000 distinct CDR3 sequences; the ten largest clones contain roughly 1.4%. CDR3 length: 14 residues. The germline V gene encodes CDR1 MNHNS and CDR2 SASEGT. Study outcomes and limitations: The CD3+CD56-NKG2C+ fraction was also led by these clonotypes in a few donors.

The sequencing input was blood T cells: a sorted CD56 or NKG2C T cell subset, CD4+ or CD8+ T cells, or bulk PBMC T cells (not recorded which). This clonotype was sampled from a woman in her forties or fifties in good health. The V call is TRBV6-1, the J call TRBJ1-1; no DNA is available, so the TRBD1 call from TCRdb remains unchecked. CDR3 amino acids: CASSEKTGHTEAFF.